These 32 T cell receptor beta chains share one sample of origin, sequenced in a study of blood T cell repertoires in COVID-19. Sequencing used immunoSEQ multiplex PCR; TCRdb keeps in-frame clones, though not all of them. The sample shows some 200,000 clones, about 91% of them seen only once. The specimen was peripheral blood. The receptors derive from a man aged 18 to 29 with active or convalescent COVID-19.

The CDR3 sequence is CATSRDFNPLHF. The CDR3 DNA reads TGTGCCACCAGCAGAGATTTTAATCCCCTCCACTTT. The chain is built from TRBV15 and TRBJ1-6; unclear D gene. CDR1 is LNHNV and CDR2 is YYDKDF in the germline V gene (reference sequence). CDR3 length: 12 amino acids. The ends were cut back, 0 bases at V and 13 bases at J, with 7 bases in the middle.

This clone has just a few counts. This chain connects TRBV19 to TRBJ1-2, with D unclear. The V end was cut by 7 bases, the J end by 5 bases, with 11 bases between. This CDR3 has 12 residues. CDR1 and CDR2 from the germline V gene are LNHDA and SQIVND (reference sequence). CDR3: CASTLDGYGYTF. The CDR3 region has the DNA TGTGCCAGTACCCTTGACGGGTATGGCTACACCTTC.

The chain carries TRBV12-1 and TRBJ1-1; TRBD1, the D gene given by the table, was not confirmed from the DNA. TRBV12-1 is a pseudogene segment. This CDR3 region has 14 residues. The CDR3 bases are TGTGCCAGCAGCTACACAGGGGTGCGCACTGAAGCTTTCTTT. It yields the protein CASSYTGVRTEAFF.

The J gene is TRBJ2-3, the V gene TRBV15; D is possibly TRBD2 (6 bases). Trimming pared 0 bases from V and 1 base from J, leaving 17 bases between. The CDR3 length is 18 residues. Germline-derived CDR1 and CDR2 are LNHNV and YYDKDF (reference sequence). The CDR3 spells CATSREADWGVRTDTQYF. The CDR3, as DNA: TGTGCCACCAGCAGAGAAGCCGATTGGGGGGTCCGCACAGATACGCAGTATTTT.

The chain links TRBV11-2 to TRBJ1-4, with a tentative D call TRBD1 (5 bases). Germline V gene lookup returns CDR1 SGHAT and CDR2 FQNNGV. The CDR3 consists of 13 residues. Trimming stripped 1 base from V and 11 bases from J, with 11 bases between. CDR3 region: CASSLAGQGKLFF. The CDR3 region has the DNA TGTGCCAGCAGCTTAGCAGGGCAGGGTAAACTGTTTTTT.

This sequence joins TRBV5-1 and TRBJ2-3, with TRBD2 matching 13 bases. V shed 4 bases and J 4 bases; nucleotides not matched to a gene: 12. The CDR3 length is 18 residues. CDR1 is SGHRS, CDR2 YFSETQ, per germline. The CDR3 sequence is CASSANRTSGSFSDTQYF. CDR3 nucleotide sequence: TGCGCCAGCAGCGCCAACCGGACTAGCGGGAGTTTCTCAGATACGCAGTATTTT.

The gene calls are TRBV5-4 and TRBJ1-2; 7 bases match TRBD1. CDR1 is SGHNT, CDR2 YYREEE, per germline (reference sequence). The CDR3 contains 15 residues. The trim removed 2 bases at V and 7 bases at J, leaving 11 bases unmatched. The CDR3 region is CASSLDRGQAGGYTF. The CDR3 DNA is TGTGCCAGCAGCTTAGATCGCGGACAGGCCGGTGGCTACACCTTC.

Details on this clone: The sample contains more than one DNA sequence encoding this CDR3. In nucleotides, the CDR3 is TGTGCCAGCAGCCTACTATACGAGCAGTACTTC. Translating gives CASSLLYEQYF. The rearrangement uses TRBV28 and TRBJ2-7; D gene ambiguous. Germline CDR1 MDHEN, CDR2 SYDVKM. The CDR3 runs 11 residues. V was cut by 6 bases and J by 4 bases, with 7 bases left in between.

The V gene is TRBV2, the J gene TRBJ1-6; 10 nucleotides line up with TRBD1. There are 13 residues in the CDR3. V dropped 11 bases and J dropped 7; count of bases not matched to a gene: 5. Germline assignment: CDR1 SNHLY and CDR2 FYNNEI. DNA for the CDR3: TGTGCCGCGGGACAGGGGAGGAATTCACCCCTCCACTTT. Encoded protein: CAAGQGRNSPLHF.

The J gene is TRBJ1-3, the V gene TRBV14; 10 bases are shared with TRBD1. Germline lookup yields CDR1 SGHDN and CDR2 FVKESK. The V gene end was trimmed by 5 bases and the J gene end by 2 bases; junction bases not matched to a gene: 12. This CDR3 contains 18 residues. This CDR3 is CASSNRGLGTGAGNTIYF. CDR3 DNA: TGTGCCAGCAGCAACAGGGGACTGGGGACAGGGGCTGGAAACACCATATATTTT.

This clone was recorded once. The V call is TRBV4-3, the J call TRBJ1-2; tentatively, D is TRBD1 (5 bases). The ends were cut back, 2 bases at V and 8 bases at J, with 18 bases in the middle. This CDR3 region has 15 residues. CDR1 and CDR2 (germline): LGHNA, YSLEER. The chain's CDR3 is CASSQRSVQVNGYTF. CDR3 DNA sequence: TGCGCCAGCAGCCAACGATCGGTACAGGTGAACGGCTACACCTTC.

The CDR3 sequence: CASSLTGVRAEAFF. CDR3 DNA: TGTGCCAGCAGTCTCACAGGGGTTCGGGCTGAAGCTTTCTTT. The V and J genes are TRBV7-8 and TRBJ1-1; TRBD1 matches 7 bases. The germline CDR1 and CDR2 sequences are SGHVS and FQNEAQ. The CDR3 is 14 amino acids. The V segment lost 6 bases and the J segment 6 bases; nucleotides outside the gene matches: 10.

The chain recombines TRBV28 with TRBJ1-4; the D gene is possibly TRBD1 (5 bases). The V end was cut by 5 bases, the J end by 8 bases, with 9 bases between. This CDR3 contains 12 residues. Germline CDR1 is MDHEN and CDR2 is SYDVKM. As DNA, the CDR3 is TGTGCCAGCAGTGCTACAGGAGAAAAACTGTTTTTT. Translated: CASSATGEKLFF.

This chain links TRBV28 with TRBJ2-7, with a tentative D call TRBD1 (5 bases). CDR3 length equals 13 residues. Germline loops: CDR1 MDHEN, CDR2 SYDVKM. Trimming cost V 9 bases and J 0 bases, with 12 bases left between them. As DNA, the CDR3 is TGTGCCAGTCGACAGCTACCCTCCTACGAGCAGTACTTC. Its translation is CASRQLPSYEQYF.

This clone was seen more than once but under ten times. The gene calls are TRBV18 and TRBJ2-7, with D possibly matching TRBD1 (5 bases). The CDR3 loop spans 16 amino acids. The germline CDR1 and CDR2 sequences are KGHSH and LQKENI. V lost 0 bases and J 1 base, leaving 13 bases between the germline ends. As DNA, the CDR3 is TGTGCCAGCTCACCACCAAGGACGGACATGTCCTACGAGCAGTACTTC. It is translated as CASSPPRTDMSYEQYF.

This clone appeared once. Other DNA sequences of this sample code for an identical CDR3. The chain has TRBV6-5 and TRBJ1-5, with 7 positions matching TRBD1. Germline CDR1 MNHEY, CDR2 SVGAGI. The CDR3 runs 13 residues. V trimming: 6 bases; J trimming: 3 bases; junction bases outside the gene matches: 2. For the CDR3, the DNA is TGTGCCAGCAGGACAGGGTCCAATCAGCCCCAGCATTTT. As protein: CASRTGSNQPQHF.

The chain couples TRBV27 to TRBJ1-5, with D uncertain. V was pared by 3 bases and J by 0 bases, with 9 bases between. The CDR3 covers 15 residues. Germline assignment: CDR1 MNHEY and CDR2 SMNVEV (reference sequence). For the CDR3, the DNA is TGTGCCAGCAGTTTCTTAGAGAATAGCAATCAGCCCCAGCATTTT. This codes for CASSFLENSNQPQHF.

This sequence joins TRBV6-5 and TRBJ1-3, with D maybe TRBD1 (6 bases). Germline-derived CDR1 and CDR2 are MNHEY and SVGAGI. Between the trimmed V and J ends, which lost 4 bases and 0 bases, there was a span of 10 bases. The CDR3 is made up of 15 amino acids. CDR3 region: CASSLDSFSGNTIYF. CDR3 in DNA: TGTGCCAGCAGTTTGGACAGCTTCTCTGGAAACACCATATATTTT.

The rearrangement uses TRBV19 and TRBJ1-2; D is perhaps TRBD1 (5 bases). The CDR3 runs 18 residues. CDR1 LNHDA and CDR2 SQIVND come from the germline V gene (reference sequence). The V gene lost 8 bases and the J gene lost 2 bases, with 27 bases spanning the gap. The CDR3 sequence: CASQNQEDMLTENYGYTF. The CDR3 coding sequence is TGTGCCAGTCAAAATCAAGAGGACATGTTGACCGAAAACTATGGCTACACCTTC.

This sequence joins TRBV9 and TRBJ2-5, with 11 positions matching TRBD2. Germline V gene sequence: CDR1 SGDLS, CDR2 YYNGEE. CDR3 length equals 15 residues. Trimming at V came to 0 bases and at J to 5 bases, leaving 3 bases not matched to a gene. The CDR3 DNA reads TGTGCCAGCAGCGTAGTTTCTAGCGGGGGGGAGACCCAGTACTTC. Its protein is CASSVVSSGGETQYF.

This chain links TRBV24-1 with TRBJ2-3; D not certain. V was cut by 3 bases and J by 0 bases, with 6 bases left in between. Germline CDR1 and CDR2: KGHDR and SFDVKD. The CDR3 consists of 14 residues. CDR3 nucleotides: TGTGCCACCAGTGATACAGTTAGCACAGATACGCAGTATTTT. This codes for CATSDTVSTDTQYF.

This rearrangement joins TRBV28 to TRBJ2-7; a weak D match, TRBD1 (6 bases). The germline gives CDR1 MDHEN, CDR2 SYDVKM. The CDR3 totals 12 residues. Between the trimmed V and J ends, which lost 6 bases and 8 bases, there was a span of 14 bases. DNA for the CDR3: TGTGCCAGCAGCTCCGGACAGAGAAAGCAGTACTTC. It translates to CASSSGQRKQYF.

This clone was seen a handful of times. The chain combines TRBV6-6 with TRBJ2-7, with D possibly TRBD2 on 6 matching bases. The CDR3 runs to 17 residues. Germline V CDR1 and CDR2: MNHNY, SVGAGI (reference sequence). V was pared by 5 bases and J by 3 bases, with 23 bases between. CDR3 DNA: TGTGCCAGCAGTCCCCCCGACCCAGCGGGTGTGTACTACGAGCAGTACTTC. This translates into CASSPPDPAGVYYEQYF.

The J gene is TRBJ2-7, the V gene TRBV30; D is unresolved. Germline V gives CDR1 GTSNPN, CDR2 SVGIG (reference sequence). Trimming cost V 3 bases and J 2 bases, with 5 bases left between them. This CDR3 has 11 amino acids. The CDR3 sequence is CAWRAAYEQYF. Written as DNA, the CDR3 is TGTGCCTGGAGGGCGGCCTACGAGCAGTACTTC.

The CDR3 sequence is CASRDGAQGYGYTF. DNA for the CDR3: TGTGCCAGCAGGGACGGCGCACAGGGCTATGGCTACACCTTC. The chain couples TRBV25-1 to TRBJ1-2; a possible D gene is TRBD1 (6 bases). Germline V lookup: CDR1 MGHDK, CDR2 SYGVNS. The CDR3 spans 14 residues. V was trimmed by 6 bases and J by 4 bases, leaving 15 bases between them.

This rearrangement joins TRBV4-2 to TRBJ2-7; 12 positions match TRBD2. Germline V gene sequence: CDR1 LGHNA, CDR2 YNFKEQ. With V trimmed by 3 bases and J by 2 bases, 2 bases remained unmatched. The CDR3 length is 15 residues. The CDR3 bases are TGTGCCAGCAGCCAGACTAGCGGGAGCCCCTACGAGCAGTACTTC. Protein sequence: CASSQTSGSPYEQYF.

This clone appeared once. CDR3 in DNA: TGTGCCAGCAGCATCGGGGGACTAGCGGGAATCGATGAGCAGTTCTTC. Translated, it gives CASSIGGLAGIDEQFF. V gene TRBV11-2 combines with J gene TRBJ2-1, with 13 nucleotides matching TRBD2. J lost 8 bases, V lost 5 bases, and 9 bases had no gene match. This CDR3 is 16 amino acids long. Germline V CDR1 and CDR2: SGHAT, FQNNGV.

The chain links TRBV2 to TRBJ1-1; 10 bases line up with TRBD1. J was trimmed by 0 bases and V by 7 bases; bases with no gene match: 17. The length of the CDR3 is 19 residues. CDR1 and CDR2 (germline): SNHLY, FYNNEI. The CDR3, as DNA: TGTGCCAGCACTCGAAGACTGGGGGGACAGGGGTCAATGAACACTGAAGCTTTCTTT. Encoded protein: CASTRRLGGQGSMNTEAFF.

This chain connects TRBV6-4 to TRBJ1-1; 7 bases map to TRBD1. V gave up 5 bases and J gave up 4 bases; unmatched junction bases: 10. The CDR3 sequence is 15 residues long. Germline values: CDR1 MRHNA, CDR2 SNTAGT. The CDR3 loop reads CASSSSRGRVTEAFF. CDR3 nucleotides: TGTGCCAGCAGTAGTTCAAGGGGGCGCGTCACTGAAGCTTTCTTT.

This clone has only a few counts. The rearrangement uses TRBV27 and TRBJ1-4, with 11 bases fitting TRBD1. J was trimmed by 2 bases and V by 6 bases; bases with no gene match: 14. In germline, CDR1 is MNHEY, CDR2 SMNVEV (reference sequence). CDR3 size: 19 residues. CDR3 DNA sequence: TGTGCCAGCAGGGGCCCGGGACAGGGGGTACAAGGGACTAATGAAAAACTGTTTTTT. Residues: CASRGPGQGVQGTNEKLFF.

V is TRBV30 and J is TRBJ2-2; 9 positions match TRBD2. The CDR3 loop spans 14 amino acids. The germline gives CDR1 GTSNPN, CDR2 SVGIG (reference sequence). V was clipped by 3 bases and J by 7 bases; unmatched bases: 6. The CDR3 region is CAWSTAGGGGELFF. CDR3 DNA sequence: TGTGCCTGGAGCACCGCGGGAGGGGGCGGGGAGCTGTTTTTT.

This chain links TRBV2 with TRBJ2-1, with D tentatively TRBD2 (5 bases). The V end was cut by 6 bases, the J end by 7 bases, with 13 bases between. This CDR3 region has 13 residues. Germline CDR1 SNHLY, CDR2 FYNNEI. The CDR3, as DNA: TGTGCCAGCAGAGACGTGACTACAAATGAGCAGTTCTTC. Translation gives CASRDVTTNEQFF.